This T cell receptor beta chain was profiled in a study of blood T cell repertoires in COVID-19. Study summary: Sites in the United States, Italy and Spain provided acute and convalescent COVID-19 samples. In each case, the material was cDNA or gDNA derived from T cells, B-cell-depleted T cells, or PBMCs.

The CDR3 is 13 amino acids. Germline lookup yields CDR1 LNHDA and CDR2 SQIVND (reference sequence). V was pared by 5 bases and J by 4 bases, with 10 bases between. In the original workflow: Estimation of nucleated cell counts relied on the amplification of reference gene primers. The protocol was immunoSEQ multiplex PCR, while the TCRdb copy is restricted to in-frame clones and leaves out a portion. The DNA was the basis for D and trimming; V, J and clone size are from that table. This sample has some 370,000 clones; roughly nine tenths occur once, and the top ten carry over 1%. Sequences were obtained from peripheral blood. V usage is TRBV19 and J usage is TRBJ2-3, with D tentatively TRBD2 (6 bases). The clonotype was recovered from a man between 40 and 49 years old with acute or convalescent COVID-19. The CDR3 DNA follows: TGTGCCAGTAGTCAAGGGAGGTCAGATACGCAGTATTTT. Its protein is CASSQGRSDTQYF. Based on the CDR3 plus reference TRBV19 and TRBJ2-3, the full variable domain is DGGITQSPKYLFRKEGQNVTLSCEQNLNHDAMYWYRQDPGQGLRLIYYSQIVNDFQKGDIAEGYSVSREKKESFPLTVTSAQKNPTAFYLCASSQGRSDTQYFGPGTRLTVL.